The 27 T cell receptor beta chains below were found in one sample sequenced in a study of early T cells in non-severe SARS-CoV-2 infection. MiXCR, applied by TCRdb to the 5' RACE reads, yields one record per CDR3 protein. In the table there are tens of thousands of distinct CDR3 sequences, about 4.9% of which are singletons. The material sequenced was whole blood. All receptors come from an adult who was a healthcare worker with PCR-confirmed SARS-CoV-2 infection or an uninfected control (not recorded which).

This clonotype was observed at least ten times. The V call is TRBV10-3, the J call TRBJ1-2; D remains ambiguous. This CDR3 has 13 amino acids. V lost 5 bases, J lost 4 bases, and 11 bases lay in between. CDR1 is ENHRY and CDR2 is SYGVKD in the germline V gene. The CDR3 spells CAISPTVGYGYTF. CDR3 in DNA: TGTGCCATCAGTCCCACAGTCGGCTATGGCTACACCTTC.

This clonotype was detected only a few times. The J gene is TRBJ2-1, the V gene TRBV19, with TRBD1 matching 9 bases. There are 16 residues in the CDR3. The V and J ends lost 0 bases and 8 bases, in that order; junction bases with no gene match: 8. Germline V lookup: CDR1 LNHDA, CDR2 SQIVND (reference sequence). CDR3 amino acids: CASSIDSGTGKDEQFF. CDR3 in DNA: TGTGCCAGTAGTATAGATTCAGGGACAGGGAAGGATGAGCAGTTCTTC.

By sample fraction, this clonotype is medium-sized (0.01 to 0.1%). CDR3 in DNA: TGTGCCAGCAGCCAAGAGGGGACAGGTCCCACCTACGAGCAGTACTTC. Its protein is CASSQEGTGPTYEQYF. The chain couples TRBV4-2 to TRBJ2-7, with 8 bases lining up with TRBD1. V was pared by 0 bases and J by 2 bases, with 6 bases of the junction left unmatched. CDR3 length: 16 amino acids. Germline V gene sequence: CDR1 LGHNA, CDR2 YNFKEQ.

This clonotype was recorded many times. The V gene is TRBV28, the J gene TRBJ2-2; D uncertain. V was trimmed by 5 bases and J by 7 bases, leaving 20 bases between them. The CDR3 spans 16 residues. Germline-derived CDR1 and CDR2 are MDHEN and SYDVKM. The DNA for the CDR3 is TGTGCCAGCAGTCCCCCCCGTGGGCTCTCTCTCGGGGAGCTGTTTTTT. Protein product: CASSPPRGLSLGELFF.

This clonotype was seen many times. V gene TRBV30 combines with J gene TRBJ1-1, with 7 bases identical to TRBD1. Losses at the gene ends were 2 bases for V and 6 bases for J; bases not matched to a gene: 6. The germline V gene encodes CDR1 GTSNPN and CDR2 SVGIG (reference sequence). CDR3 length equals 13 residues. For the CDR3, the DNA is TGTGCCTGGAGTCGGGACAGCCCCGCTGAAGCTTTCTTT. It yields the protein CAWSRDSPAEAFF.

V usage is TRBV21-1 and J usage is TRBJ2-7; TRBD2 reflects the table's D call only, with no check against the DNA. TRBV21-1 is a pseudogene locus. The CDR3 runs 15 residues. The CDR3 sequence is CASRARTMSLYEQYF. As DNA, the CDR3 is TGTGCCAGCAGAGCTCGGACTATGTCTCTCTACGAGCAGTACTTC.

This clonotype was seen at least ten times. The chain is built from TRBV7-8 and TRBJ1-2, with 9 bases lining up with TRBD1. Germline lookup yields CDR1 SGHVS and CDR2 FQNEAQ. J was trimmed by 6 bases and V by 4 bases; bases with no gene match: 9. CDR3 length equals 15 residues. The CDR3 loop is CASSSVQGARNGYTF. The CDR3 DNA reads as TGTGCCAGCAGCTCCGTACAGGGGGCGCGGAATGGCTACACCTTC.

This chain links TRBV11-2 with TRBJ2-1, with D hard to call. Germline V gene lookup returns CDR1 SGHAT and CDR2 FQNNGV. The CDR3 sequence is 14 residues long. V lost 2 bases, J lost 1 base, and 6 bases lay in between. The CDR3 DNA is TGTGCCAGCAGCTTAACTGGATCCTACAATGAGCAGTTCTTC. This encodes CASSLTGSYNEQFF.

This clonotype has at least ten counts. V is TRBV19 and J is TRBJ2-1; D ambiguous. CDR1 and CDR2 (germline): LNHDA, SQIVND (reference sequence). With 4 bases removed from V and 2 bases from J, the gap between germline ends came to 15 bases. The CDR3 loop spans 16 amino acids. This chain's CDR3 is CASSTQFLLPYNEQFF. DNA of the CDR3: TGTGCCAGTAGTACGCAGTTTTTACTCCCCTACAATGAGCAGTTCTTC.

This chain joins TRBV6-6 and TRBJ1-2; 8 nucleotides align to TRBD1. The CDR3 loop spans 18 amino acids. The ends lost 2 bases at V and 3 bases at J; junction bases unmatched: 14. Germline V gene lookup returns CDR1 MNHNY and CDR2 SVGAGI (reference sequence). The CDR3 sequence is CASSYLHPWTGNDYGYTF. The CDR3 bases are TGTGCCAGCAGTTACCTCCACCCTTGGACAGGGAATGACTATGGCTACACCTTC.

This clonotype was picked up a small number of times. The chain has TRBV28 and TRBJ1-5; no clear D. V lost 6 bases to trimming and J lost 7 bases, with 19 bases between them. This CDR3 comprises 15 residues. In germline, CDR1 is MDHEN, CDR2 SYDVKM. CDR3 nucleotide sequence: TGTGCCAGCAGCCCGGCCTCCGGTTCTCAGCAGCCCCAGCATTTT. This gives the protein CASSPASGSQQPQHF. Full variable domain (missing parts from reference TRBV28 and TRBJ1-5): DVKVTQSSRYLVKRTGEKVFLECVQDMDHENMFWYRQDPGLGLRLIYFSYDVKMKEKGDIPEGYSVSREKKERFSLILESASTNQTSMYLCASSPASGSQQPQHFGDGTRLSIL.

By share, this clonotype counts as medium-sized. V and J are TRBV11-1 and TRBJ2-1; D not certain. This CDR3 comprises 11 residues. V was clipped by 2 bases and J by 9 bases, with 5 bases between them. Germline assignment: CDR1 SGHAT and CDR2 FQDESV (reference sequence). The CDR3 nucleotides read TGTGCCAGCAGCTTATACGGTGAGCAGTTCTTC. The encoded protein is CASSLYGEQFF.

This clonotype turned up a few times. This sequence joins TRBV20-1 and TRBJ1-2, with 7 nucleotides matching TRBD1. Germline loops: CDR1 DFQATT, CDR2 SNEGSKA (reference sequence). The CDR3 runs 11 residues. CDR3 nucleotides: TGCAGCACAGGGGATAACTATGGCTACACCTTC. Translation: CSTGDNYGYTF.

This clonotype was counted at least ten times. CDR3 residues: CSTGQGVTYGYTF. The CDR3 nucleotides are TGCAGCACCGGACAGGGGGTTACCTATGGCTACACCTTC. The chain carries TRBV20-1 and TRBJ1-2, with 10 bases aligning to TRBD1. CDR3 length: 13 residues. Germline V gives CDR1 DFQATT, CDR2 SNEGSKA (reference sequence).

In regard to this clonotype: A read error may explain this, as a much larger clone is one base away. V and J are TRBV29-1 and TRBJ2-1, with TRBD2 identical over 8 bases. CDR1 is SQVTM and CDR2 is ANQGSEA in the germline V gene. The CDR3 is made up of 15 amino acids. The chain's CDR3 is CSGRRSGSFTNVQFF. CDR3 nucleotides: TGCAGCGGAAGAAGAAGCGGGAGCTTCACCAATGTGCAGTTCTTC.

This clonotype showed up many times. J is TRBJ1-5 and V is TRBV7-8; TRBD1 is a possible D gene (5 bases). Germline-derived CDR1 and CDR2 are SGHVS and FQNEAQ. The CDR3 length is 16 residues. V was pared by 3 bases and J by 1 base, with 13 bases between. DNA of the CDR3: TGTGCCAGCAGCTTGGGTTTAAGGGGAAGCAATCAGCCCCAGCATTTT. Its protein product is CASSLGLRGSNQPQHF.

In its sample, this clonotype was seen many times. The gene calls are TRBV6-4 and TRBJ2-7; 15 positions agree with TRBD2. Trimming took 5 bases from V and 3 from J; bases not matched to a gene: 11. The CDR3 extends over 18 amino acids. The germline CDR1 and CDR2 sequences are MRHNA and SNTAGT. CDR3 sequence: CASSRTSGRASSSYEQYF. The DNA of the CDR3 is TGTGCCAGCAGTCGGACTAGCGGGAGGGCCTCGTCCAGCTACGAGCAGTACTTC.

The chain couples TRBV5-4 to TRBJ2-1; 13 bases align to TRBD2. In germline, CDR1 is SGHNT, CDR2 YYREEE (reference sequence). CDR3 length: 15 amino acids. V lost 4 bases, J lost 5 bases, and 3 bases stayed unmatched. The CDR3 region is CASSATSGRDNEQFF. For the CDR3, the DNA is TGTGCCAGCAGCGCCACTAGCGGGAGGGACAATGAGCAGTTCTTC.

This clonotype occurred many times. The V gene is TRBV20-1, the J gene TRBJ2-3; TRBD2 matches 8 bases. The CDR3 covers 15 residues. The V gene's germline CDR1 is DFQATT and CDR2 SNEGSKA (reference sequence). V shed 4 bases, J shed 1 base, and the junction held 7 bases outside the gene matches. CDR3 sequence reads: CSAKKGSGGTDTQYF. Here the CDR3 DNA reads TGCAGTGCTAAGAAAGGTAGCGGGGGCACAGATACGCAGTATTTT.

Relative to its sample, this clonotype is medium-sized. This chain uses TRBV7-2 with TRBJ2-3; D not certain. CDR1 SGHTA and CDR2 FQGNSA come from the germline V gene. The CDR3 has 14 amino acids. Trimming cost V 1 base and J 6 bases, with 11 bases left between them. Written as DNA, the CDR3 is TGTGCCAGCAGCTTAGTCGGCTCGGGTGATACGCAGTATTTT. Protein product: CASSLVGSGDTQYF.

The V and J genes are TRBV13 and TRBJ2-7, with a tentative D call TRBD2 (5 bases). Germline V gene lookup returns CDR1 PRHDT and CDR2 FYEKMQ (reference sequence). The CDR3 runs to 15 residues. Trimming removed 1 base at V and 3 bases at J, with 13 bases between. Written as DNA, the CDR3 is TGTGCCAGCAGCTTAGACGGCGGGCCGGTCTACGAGCAGTACTTC. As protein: CASSLDGGPVYEQYF.

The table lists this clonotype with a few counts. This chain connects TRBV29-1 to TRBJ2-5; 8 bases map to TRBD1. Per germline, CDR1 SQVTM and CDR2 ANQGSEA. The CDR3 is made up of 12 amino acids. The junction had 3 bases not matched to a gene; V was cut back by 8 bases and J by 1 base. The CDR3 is CSSGQGQETQYF. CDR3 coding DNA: TGCAGCTCCGGACAGGGCCAAGAGACCCAGTACTTC.

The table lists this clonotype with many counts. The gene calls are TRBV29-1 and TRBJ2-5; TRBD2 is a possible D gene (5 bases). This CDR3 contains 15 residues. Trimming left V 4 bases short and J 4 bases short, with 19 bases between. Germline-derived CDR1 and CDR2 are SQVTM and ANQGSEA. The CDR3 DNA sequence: TGCAGCGTTGTTTCCTCGGAGGTATGGACAGAGACCCAGTACTTC. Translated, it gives CSVVSSEVWTETQYF.

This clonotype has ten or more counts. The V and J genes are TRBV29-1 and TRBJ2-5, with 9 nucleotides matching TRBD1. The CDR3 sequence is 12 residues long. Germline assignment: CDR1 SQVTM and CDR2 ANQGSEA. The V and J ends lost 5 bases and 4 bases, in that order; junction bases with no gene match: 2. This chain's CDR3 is CSVHRGPETQYF. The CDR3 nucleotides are TGCAGCGTTCACAGGGGGCCAGAGACCCAGTACTTC.

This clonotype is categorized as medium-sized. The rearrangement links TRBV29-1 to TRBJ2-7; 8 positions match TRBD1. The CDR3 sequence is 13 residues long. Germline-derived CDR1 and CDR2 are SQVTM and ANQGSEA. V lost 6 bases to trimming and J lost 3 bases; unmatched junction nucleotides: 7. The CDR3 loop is CSVTGTGFYEQYF. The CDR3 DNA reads TGCAGCGTAACCGGGACAGGTTTCTACGAGCAGTACTTC.

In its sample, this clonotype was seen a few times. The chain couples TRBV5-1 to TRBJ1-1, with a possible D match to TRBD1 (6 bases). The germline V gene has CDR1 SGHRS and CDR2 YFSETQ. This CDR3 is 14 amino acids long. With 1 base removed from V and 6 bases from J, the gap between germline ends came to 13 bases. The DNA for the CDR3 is TGCGCCAGCAGCTTGTACTCGGGGGCGCCTGAAGCTTTCTTT. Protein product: CASSLYSGAPEAFF.

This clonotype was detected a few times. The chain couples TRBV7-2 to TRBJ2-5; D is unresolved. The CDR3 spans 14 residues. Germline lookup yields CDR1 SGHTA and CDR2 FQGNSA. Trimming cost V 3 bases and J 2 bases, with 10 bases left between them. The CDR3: CASSFGPGQETQYF. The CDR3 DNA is TGTGCCAGCAGCTTCGGCCCGGGTCAAGAGACCCAGTACTTC.